Detailed here is one T cell receptor beta chain. Its specificity is unknown. In the CD4+ fraction, cells were divided into CD45RA+ naive and CD45RA-negative memory subsets. Clones were read by immunoSEQ multiplex PCR, and TCRdb kept only the in-frame ones, dropping some. The data contain over 2 million clones, 95% of them seen just once; the ten biggest clones take up more than 0.1%. The entry originates in a study of shared clonotypes between healthy human individuals. Trimming stripped 6 bases from V and 4 bases from J, with 15 bases between. Germline CDR1 MNHNS, CDR2 SASEGT. The CDR3 sequence is 14 residues long. The study, taken as a whole, reports: Naive subsets typically showed greater estimated richness than memory subsets. Blood was the sole source, and tissue repertoires probably differ. Depth of sequencing was expected to influence donor clonotype sharing.

The source material was naive CD4+ T cells sorted from blood. Subset here: CD45RA+ positively selected. This chain uses TRBV6-1 with TRBJ1-2; maybe TRBD1 (5 bases). This clonotype was sampled from a man between 18 and 35 years old in good health. The chain's CDR3 is CASRREGVGYGYTF. DNA of the CDR3: TGTGCCAGCAGGAGAGAAGGGGTAGGCTATGGCTACACCTTC.